This T cell receptor (beta chain) was found in a study of T-cell reconstitution after alpha-beta-depleted transplantation in children. With 3 bases clipped from V and 15 bases from J, the junction kept 14 bases outside the gene matches. Germline CDR1 MDHEN, CDR2 SYDVKM. The CDR3 covers 15 residues. The library targeted TCRbeta and was prepared with unique molecular identifiers. TCRdb ran MiXCR on the PCR reads and lists one entry per CDR3 protein. This table holds 360,000 or so distinct CDR3 sequences, around 20% found once. This rearrangement joins TRBV28 to TRBJ2-1, with 10 bases aligning to TRBD2. The starting material was PBMCs from the stem cell graft donor, obtained from the stem cell graft. The TCR originated in a human donor who donated a stem cell graft to a child with acute myeloid leukemia. The CDR3 coding sequence is TGTGCCAGCAGTTTTACTTCGCTAGCGGGAGCTACTGGGTTCTTC. It codes for CASSFTSLAGATGFF.